These 11 T cell receptor beta chains share one sample of origin, sequenced in a study of shared clonotypes between healthy human individuals. The data were produced by immunoSEQ multiplex PCR, yet TCRdb's version contains in-frame clones alone and is incomplete. The table has fewer than 1.4 million clones, 70% to 80% seen once; the top ten hold 0.55% to 0.7%. Sequenced sample: memory CD4+ T cells from PBMCs. Subset of the sample: CD45RA-negative fraction. Receptor source: a man between 18 and 29 years old in good health. Some clones in this sample may be carry-over from other donors' samples.

About this clone itself: This likely reflects a read error, since a far larger clone is one base away. This same CDR3 is encoded by further DNA sequences in the sample. This chain links TRBV7-3 with TRBJ1-2, with D possibly TRBD1 on 6 matching bases. The CDR3 is 14 residues long. CDR1 is SGHTA and CDR2 is FQGTGA in the germline V gene. The germline V and J ends were trimmed by 1 base and 6 bases, with 12 bases remaining between them. CDR3 nucleotide sequence: TGTGCCAGCAGCTTAAGCCCGGGGGGCGATGGCTACACCTTC. Amino acid sequence: CASSLSPGGDGYTF.

This clone was counted a single time. This chain links TRBV9 with TRBJ2-7; TRBD2 matches at 7 bases. Unmatched junction bases numbered 5, after V lost 1 base and J lost 1 base. CDR3 length: 15 amino acids. Germline V lookup: CDR1 SGDLS, CDR2 YYNGEE. In nucleotides, the CDR3 is TGTGCCAGCAGCGTAAGTTCGGGAGGATCCTACGAGCAGTACTTC. Protein: CASSVSSGGSYEQYF.

The chain recombines TRBV27 with TRBJ1-2, with D tentatively TRBD1 (6 bases). Germline V gene data show CDR1 as MNHEY and CDR2 as SMNVEV (reference sequence). The CDR3 contains 14 residues. V was pared by 3 bases and J by 0 bases, with 8 bases between. The CDR3 nucleotides read TGTGCCAGCAGTTTGGGGGGCACTAACTATGGCTACACCTTC. Amino acid sequence: CASSLGGTNYGYTF.

The chain couples TRBV4-2 to TRBJ2-3; TRBD1 might be the D (6 bases). V lost 0 bases and J 6 bases, leaving 16 bases between the germline ends. Germline lookup yields CDR1 LGHNA and CDR2 YNFKEQ. CDR3 length equals 16 residues. The DNA for the CDR3 is TGTGCCAGCAGCCAAGATGTCAGGGGAAGGGGGGATACGCAGTATTTT. Translation gives CASSQDVRGRGDTQYF.

This clone was seen more than once but under ten times. This chain joins TRBV4-1 and TRBJ1-2; TRBD1 matches 11 bases. The CDR3 is 16 residues long. With 3 bases clipped from V and 6 bases from J, the junction kept 9 bases outside the gene matches. Looked up from germline, CDR1 is MGHRA and CDR2 is YSYEKL. CDR3 sequence (DNA): TGCGCCAGCAGCCACCCCGTCCGGGACAGGGGGAATGGCTACACCTTC. Translating it yields CASSHPVRDRGNGYTF.

The V gene is TRBV9, the J gene TRBJ2-3, with 9 bases lining up with TRBD2. The CDR3 has 15 residues. Germline V lookup: CDR1 SGDLS, CDR2 YYNGEE. Trimming cost V 0 bases and J 10 bases; bases outside gene matches: 9. The CDR3 sequence is CASSVVSGSGNPQYF. CDR3 coding DNA: TGTGCCAGCAGCGTAGTTAGCGGGAGTGGTAATCCGCAGTATTTT.

This clone was observed at least ten times. Other DNA sequences in the same sample also yield this CDR3. CDR3 protein: CASSYSGLGPYEQYF. CDR3 in DNA: TGTGCCAGCAGTTACTCGGGACTAGGGCCCTACGAGCAGTACTTC. The chain employs TRBV6-5 and TRBJ2-7; 8 nucleotides align to TRBD2. After removal of 0 bases from V and 2 bases from J, the junction contained 3 bases not matched to a gene. The CDR3 is 15 amino acids. Germline V gene data show CDR1 as MNHEY and CDR2 as SVGAGI.

The chain's CDR3 is CASSIQREGRQETQYF. The CDR3 DNA sequence: TGTGCCAGTAGTATCCAGCGGGAGGGCCGCCAAGAGACCCAGTACTTC. The genes are TRBV19 and TRBJ2-5; 10 nucleotides match TRBD2. The germline V gene encodes CDR1 LNHDA and CDR2 SQIVND (reference sequence). V lost 3 bases, J lost 1 base, and 5 bases stayed unmatched. The CDR3 is 16 amino acids.

The genes are TRBV27 and TRBJ2-2, with TRBD2 matching 9 bases. Germline lookup yields CDR1 MNHEY and CDR2 SMNVEV (reference sequence). This CDR3 has 17 residues. J gave up 7 bases and V 5 bases, and 14 bases lay outside the gene matches. CDR3 in DNA: TGTGCCAGCAGTCTCTTTAGGCTAGCGGGATTGAGCGGGGAGCTGTTTTTT. Protein: CASSLFRLAGLSGELFF.

On this clone: A much larger clone lies a single base off, so this may be a read error. The rearrangement uses TRBV7-2 and TRBJ2-3; 9 bases are shared with TRBD2. Germline loops: CDR1 SGHTA, CDR2 FQGNSA. V dropped 5 bases and J dropped 1; count of bases not matched to a gene: 1. The CDR3 consists of 14 residues. The CDR3 region is CASSRLAGTDTQYF. The CDR3 DNA follows: TGTGCCAGCAGCCGACTAGCGGGCACAGATACGCAGTATTTT. Together with reference TRBV7-2 and TRBJ2-3, the CDR3 gives the full variable domain: GAGVSQSPSNKVTEKGKDVELRCDPISGHTALYWYRQSLGQGLEFLIYFQGNSAPDKSGLPSDRFSAERTGGSVSTLTIQRTQQEDSAVYLCASSRLAGTDTQYFGPGTRLTVL.

The V call is TRBV5-1, the J call TRBJ1-2; D not resolved. Trimming stripped 0 bases from V and 2 bases from J, with 8 bases between. CDR1 is SGHRS, CDR2 YFSETQ, per germline. CDR3 length equals 14 residues. CDR3 in DNA: TGCGCCAGCAGCTTGGGTGACCAGAACTATGGCTACACCTTC. It yields the protein CASSLGDQNYGYTF.